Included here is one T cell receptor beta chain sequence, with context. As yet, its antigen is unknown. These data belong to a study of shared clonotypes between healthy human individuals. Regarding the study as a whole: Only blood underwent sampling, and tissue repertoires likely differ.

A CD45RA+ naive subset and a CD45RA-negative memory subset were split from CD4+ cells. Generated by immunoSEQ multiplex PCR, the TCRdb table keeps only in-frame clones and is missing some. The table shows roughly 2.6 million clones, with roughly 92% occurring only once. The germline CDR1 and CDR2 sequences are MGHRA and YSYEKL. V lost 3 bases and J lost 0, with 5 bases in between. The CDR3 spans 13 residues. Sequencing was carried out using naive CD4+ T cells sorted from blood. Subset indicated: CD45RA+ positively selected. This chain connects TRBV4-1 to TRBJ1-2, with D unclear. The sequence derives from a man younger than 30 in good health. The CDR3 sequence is CASSHPTNYGYTF. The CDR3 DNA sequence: TGCGCCAGCAGCCACCCAACTAACTATGGCTACACCTTC.